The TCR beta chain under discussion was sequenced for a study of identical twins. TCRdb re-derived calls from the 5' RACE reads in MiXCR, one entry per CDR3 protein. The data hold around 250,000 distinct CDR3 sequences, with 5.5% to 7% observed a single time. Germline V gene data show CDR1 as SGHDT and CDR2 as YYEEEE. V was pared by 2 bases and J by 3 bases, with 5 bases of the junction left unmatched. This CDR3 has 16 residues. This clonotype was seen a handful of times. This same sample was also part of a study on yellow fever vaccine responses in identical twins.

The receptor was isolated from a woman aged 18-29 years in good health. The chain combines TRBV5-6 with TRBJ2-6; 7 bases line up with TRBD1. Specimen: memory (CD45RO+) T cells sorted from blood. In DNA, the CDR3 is TGTGCCAGCAGCTTAAAACAGGGGAGTGGGGCCAACGTCCTGACTTTC. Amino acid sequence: CASSLKQGSGANVLTF.